These 28 T cell receptor beta chains were all obtained from the same sample, sequenced in a study of T cells in Graves' hyperthyroidism and ophthalmopathy. RNA transcripts were the template for amplifying TCR beta CDR3 regions. An initial round of RT-PCR targeting the TCR CDR3 relied on the HTBI primer set. TCRdb re-called the multiplex PCR reads with MiXCR, one entry per CDR3 protein. The sample includes about 530,000 distinct CDR3 sequences, about 15% of them seen just once. The specimen sequenced was blood. These receptor sequences come from a woman younger than 30 with Graves' ophthalmopathy.

The J gene is TRBJ2-1, the V gene TRBV2; a possible D gene is TRBD2 (6 bases). There are 15 residues in the CDR3. V was pared by 2 bases and J by 4 bases, with 12 bases between. CDR1 and CDR2 from the germline V gene are SNHLY and FYNNEI. CDR3 amino acids: CASSELRTTYNEQFF. CDR3 DNA sequence: TGTGCCAGCAGTGAATTGAGGACTACATACAATGAGCAGTTCTTC.

This clonotype was recorded a few times. The chain joins TRBV10-3 to TRBJ2-1, with D perhaps TRBD2 (7 bases). V dropped 10 bases and J dropped 2 bases, with 27 bases sitting between them. The CDR3 spans 18 residues. Germline V gene data show CDR1 as ENHRY and CDR2 as SYGVKD. CDR3 amino acids: CATEEGGRGAPTYNEQFF. For the CDR3, the DNA is TGTGCCACCGAAGAGGGGGGGAGGGGGGCCCCAACCTACAATGAGCAGTTCTTC.

V and J are TRBV20-1 and TRBJ1-2; a possible D gene is TRBD1 (5 bases). Trimming pared 4 bases from V and 4 bases from J, leaving 16 bases between. Germline CDR1 and CDR2: DFQATT and SNEGSKA (reference sequence). The CDR3 sequence is 14 residues long. CDR3 sequence (DNA): TGCAGTGCTATCCTGGGGGGGGAAACCTATGGCTACACCTTC. Amino acids: CSAILGGETYGYTF.

The rearrangement links TRBV10-3 to TRBJ2-7; 10 nucleotides match TRBD1. Trimming took 6 bases from V and 5 from J; bases not matched to a gene: 4. CDR1 ENHRY and CDR2 SYGVKD come from the germline V gene. CDR3 size: 13 residues. The CDR3, as DNA: TGTGCCATCAGGGGGACAGGGGTTGACGAGCAGTACTTC. Its protein product is CAIRGTGVDEQYF.

This clonotype was found many times. This chain links TRBV28 with TRBJ1-4, with 10 bases that match TRBD1. Germline V gene lookup returns CDR1 MDHEN and CDR2 SYDVKM. This CDR3 spans 15 amino acids. V dropped 4 bases and J dropped 8; count of bases not matched to a gene: 7. CDR3 amino acids: CASSYRDRGEEKLFF. The CDR3 DNA follows: TGTGCCAGCAGTTACCGGGACAGGGGTGAAGAAAAACTGTTTTTT.

At least ten counts were recorded for this clonotype. V gene TRBV5-1 combines with J gene TRBJ1-1; 7 bases fit TRBD1. The CDR3 runs 16 residues. Germline trimming cut 3 bases from V and 2 bases from J; bases unmatched to any gene: 10. Germline V gives CDR1 SGHRS, CDR2 YFSETQ. DNA of the CDR3: TGCGCCAGCAGCTCCCCAACCGGGACAGCCAACACTGAAGCTTTCTTT. Translation: CASSSPTGTANTEAFF.

V gene TRBV6-1 combines with J gene TRBJ2-7; the D gene is possibly TRBD2 (7 bases). Germline values: CDR1 MNHNS, CDR2 SASEGT. The V gene lost 3 bases and the J gene lost 0 bases, with 12 bases spanning the gap. The CDR3 is 15 amino acids. In DNA form, the CDR3 reads TGTGCCAGCAGTGACAGGGGCGGGAGCTCCTACGAGCAGTACTTC. Protein product: CASSDRGGSSYEQYF.

This clonotype has ten or more counts. Here the CDR3 reads CASSHPLAGTTDTQYF. The CDR3, as DNA: TGTGCCAGCAGCCACCCTCTAGCGGGGACCACAGATACGCAGTATTTT. The chain employs TRBV3-1 and TRBJ2-3; 9 bases map to TRBD2. The germline CDR1 and CDR2 sequences are LGHDT and YNNKEL (reference sequence). This CDR3 region has 16 residues. The trim removed 3 bases at V and 2 bases at J, leaving 6 bases unmatched.

This clonotype was observed at least ten times. The J gene is TRBJ2-1, the V gene TRBV28; a possible D gene is TRBD1 (5 bases). This CDR3 has 15 amino acids. Germline V gene lookup returns CDR1 MDHEN and CDR2 SYDVKM. Trimming left V 3 bases short and J 7 bases short, with 16 bases between. The DNA for the CDR3 is TGTGCCAGCAGTTTGAAAGGACATTATATGAATGAGCAGTTCTTC. Protein sequence: CASSLKGHYMNEQFF. Combining the CDR3 with reference TRBV28 and TRBJ2-1 gives the whole variable domain DVKVTQSSRYLVKRTGEKVFLECVQDMDHENMFWYRQDPGLGLRLIYFSYDVKMKEKGDIPEGYSVSREKKERFSLILESASTNQTSMYLCASSLKGHYMNEQFFGPGTRLTVL.

This clonotype was seen many times. V gene TRBV30 combines with J gene TRBJ1-6; D not certain. The germline V gene has CDR1 GTSNPN and CDR2 SVGIG (reference sequence). The CDR3 totals 14 residues. The V end was cut by 2 bases, the J end by 4 bases, with 9 bases between. CDR3 nucleotides: TGTGCCTGGAGTCGTAGGGATTATAATTCACCCCTCCACTTT. Translating it yields CAWSRRDYNSPLHF.

This chain connects TRBV19 to TRBJ1-6; 9 positions agree with TRBD1. Germline values: CDR1 LNHDA, CDR2 SQIVND (reference sequence). Trimming at V came to 6 bases and at J to 7 bases, leaving 4 bases not matched to a gene. The length of the CDR3 is 14 residues. The CDR3 region has the DNA TGTGCCAGTAGGACAGGGGGTGGGAATTCACCCCTCCACTTT. This codes for CASRTGGGNSPLHF.

The rearrangement links TRBV29-1 to TRBJ1-1, with D perhaps matching TRBD1 (6 bases). The V and J ends lost 7 bases and 3 bases respectively, with 12 bases between them. This CDR3 is 12 amino acids long. Germline V gene sequence: CDR1 SQVTM, CDR2 ANQGSEA. The CDR3 coding sequence is TGCAGCGGGGGGGGGCAGTACACTGAAGCTTTCTTT. Translated: CSGGGQYTEAFF.

In this sample, this clonotype turned up many times. The genes are TRBV9 and TRBJ2-7; 7 nucleotides agree with TRBD1. The V gene's germline CDR1 is SGDLS and CDR2 YYNGEE. The CDR3 extends over 15 amino acids. V gave up 0 bases and J gave up 0 bases; unmatched junction bases: 3. CDR3 sequence reads: CASSVGWDSSYEQYF. DNA for the CDR3: TGTGCCAGCAGCGTAGGGTGGGACAGCTCCTACGAGCAGTACTTC.

This chain connects TRBV7-3 to TRBJ2-5; 9 positions match TRBD2. The CDR3 is 15 amino acids. Germline trimming cut 0 bases from V and 5 bases from J; bases unmatched to any gene: 4. Germline values: CDR1 SGHTA, CDR2 FQGTGA. The CDR3 DNA is TGTGCCAGCAGCTTAACGGGACTAGCCGCGGAGACCCAGTACTTC. Amino acid sequence: CASSLTGLAAETQYF. The full variable domain, completed using reference TRBV7-3 and TRBJ2-5, is GAGVSQTPSNKVTEKGKYVELRCDPISGHTALYWYRQSLGQGPEFLIYFQGTGAADDSGLPNDRFFAVRPEGSVSTLKIQRTERGDSAVYLCASSLTGLAAETQYFGPGTRLLVL.

This clonotype was counted between two and nine times. The chain combines TRBV2 with TRBJ2-2; 10 bases fit TRBD2. CDR1 is SNHLY and CDR2 is FYNNEI in the germline V gene. After removal of 7 bases from V and 6 bases from J, the junction contained 5 bases not matched to a gene. This CDR3 has 14 amino acids. This chain's CDR3 is CASKASGSAGELFF. As DNA, the CDR3 is TGTGCCAGCAAGGCTAGCGGGAGCGCCGGGGAGCTGTTTTTT.

This clonotype occurred many times. The chain carries TRBV6-2 or TRBV6-3 and TRBJ2-3; the match to TRBD2 covers 9 bases. CDR1 MNHEY and CDR2 SVGEGT come from the germline V gene. V was pared by 5 bases and J by 4 bases, with 4 bases of the junction left unmatched. This CDR3 has 14 residues. The CDR3 bases are TGTGCCAGCAGTAGACTAGCGGTTGCAGATACGCAGTATTTT. Its translation: CASSRLAVADTQYF.

This clonotype was counted a few times. At one boundary the junction diverges from the germline segment, which might be a read error. The chain uses TRBV6-1 and TRBJ2-7; TRBD2 aligns across 12 bases. Germline CDR1 is MNHNS and CDR2 is SASEGT. The CDR3 is 17 amino acids. As DNA, the CDR3 is TGTGCCAGCAGGGCCACCAGACTAGCGGGAGCCCATTACGTGCAGTACTTC. Protein product: CASRATRLAGAHYVQYF.

The chain carries TRBV20-1 and TRBJ1-5; 8 nucleotides match TRBD1. Germline V lookup: CDR1 DFQATT, CDR2 SNEGSKA (reference sequence). This CDR3 contains 13 residues. Unmatched junction bases numbered 3, after V lost 2 bases and J lost 6 bases. In DNA form, the CDR3 reads TGCAGTGCTAGAAGAACAGGGGGTCAGCCCCAGCATTTT. It codes for CSARRTGGQPQHF.

This rearrangement joins TRBV5-1 to TRBJ1-5; D is possibly TRBD1 (6 bases). In germline, CDR1 is SGHRS, CDR2 YFSETQ. The CDR3 is 14 residues long. V was pared by 1 base and J by 6 bases, with 11 bases between. CDR3 protein: CASSLRAGAQPQHF. The CDR3 DNA is TGCGCCAGCAGCTTGCGTGCGGGGGCTCAGCCCCAGCATTTT.

The chain uses TRBV10-3 and TRBJ2-6; 9 nucleotides align to TRBD1. V lost 10 bases to trimming and J lost 0 bases; unmatched junction nucleotides: 10. Germline loops: CDR1 ENHRY, CDR2 SYGVKD. The CDR3 is 17 residues long. CDR3 residues: CASREGTGFSGANVLTF. CDR3 DNA sequence: TGTGCCAGCAGGGAAGGGACAGGGTTCTCTGGGGCCAACGTCCTGACTTTC.

The gene calls are TRBV6-1 and TRBJ1-2; 9 bases agree with TRBD1. CDR1 and CDR2 from the germline V gene are MNHNS and SASEGT. Losses at the gene ends were 3 bases for V and 6 bases for J; bases not matched to a gene: 5. The CDR3 contains 14 residues. This chain's CDR3 is CASSDRDRDDGYTF. CDR3 in DNA: TGTGCCAGCAGTGACAGGGACAGGGATGATGGCTACACCTTC.

This clonotype was seen repeatedly, ten times or more. This chain links TRBV2 with TRBJ2-7; the D is unclear. Germline V lookup: CDR1 SNHLY, CDR2 FYNNEI. The length of the CDR3 is 13 residues. The V end was cut by 0 bases, the J end by 4 bases, with 7 bases between. CDR3 DNA: TGTGCCAGCAGTGAAGCGGAGACATACGAGCAGTACTTC. Its translation is CASSEAETYEQYF.

This chain connects TRBV12-3 or TRBV12-4 to TRBJ2-1; TRBD2 agrees at 15 bases. This CDR3 region has 18 residues. The V and J ends lost 4 bases and 0 bases, in that order; junction bases with no gene match: 4. This CDR3 is CASSSGLAGGNSYNEQFF. The CDR3 region has the DNA TGTGCCAGCAGTTCGGGACTAGCGGGAGGAAACTCCTACAATGAGCAGTTCTTC.

The table lists this clonotype with a few counts. The chain uses TRBV6-5 and TRBJ2-1, with a tentative D call TRBD2 (6 bases). This CDR3 spans 15 amino acids. Trimming stripped 0 bases from V and 3 bases from J, with 9 bases between. Germline loops: CDR1 MNHEY, CDR2 SVGAGI. The CDR3: CASSYSGGNYNEQFF. CDR3 DNA sequence: TGTGCCAGCAGTTACTCTGGCGGGAACTACAATGAGCAGTTCTTC.

The CDR3 coding sequence is TGTGCCAGCAGTTTGGGACTCTCGGGGGAAAAACTGTTTTTT. It is translated as CASSLGLSGEKLFF. This chain connects TRBV28 to TRBJ1-4; possible D gene TRBD1, 5 bases. Between the trimmed V and J ends, which lost 3 bases and 8 bases, there was a span of 13 bases. Germline V lookup: CDR1 MDHEN, CDR2 SYDVKM. This CDR3 has 14 residues.

This clonotype was seen at least ten times. J is TRBJ2-2 and V is TRBV12-3 or TRBV12-4; D not certain. The CDR3 spans 12 residues. Trimming shortened V by 5 bases and J by 6 bases, and 7 bases separated the two germline ends. The CDR3 sequence: CASSLGSGELFF. CDR3 sequence (DNA): TGTGCCAGCAGTCTGGGATCCGGGGAGCTGTTTTTT.

The rearrangement links TRBV19 to TRBJ2-3; 9 bases align to TRBD2. This CDR3 comprises 16 residues. V was pared by 6 bases and J by 3 bases, with 10 bases of the junction left unmatched. Germline CDR1 reads LNHDA; CDR2 reads SQIVND (reference sequence). Written as DNA, the CDR3 is TGTGCCAGTAGGAATAGCGGGGGCAGGAGTACAGATACGCAGTATTTT. The encoded protein is CASRNSGGRSTDTQYF.

The rearrangement joins TRBV4-2 to TRBJ1-2, with 7 bases lining up with TRBD1. The germline V gene encodes CDR1 LGHNA and CDR2 YNFKEQ. V lost 2 bases, J lost 3 bases, and 3 bases stayed unmatched. This CDR3 has 14 amino acids. CDR3 loop: CASSQTTGDYGYTF. CDR3 DNA sequence: TGTGCCAGCAGCCAAACCACAGGGGACTATGGCTACACCTTC.